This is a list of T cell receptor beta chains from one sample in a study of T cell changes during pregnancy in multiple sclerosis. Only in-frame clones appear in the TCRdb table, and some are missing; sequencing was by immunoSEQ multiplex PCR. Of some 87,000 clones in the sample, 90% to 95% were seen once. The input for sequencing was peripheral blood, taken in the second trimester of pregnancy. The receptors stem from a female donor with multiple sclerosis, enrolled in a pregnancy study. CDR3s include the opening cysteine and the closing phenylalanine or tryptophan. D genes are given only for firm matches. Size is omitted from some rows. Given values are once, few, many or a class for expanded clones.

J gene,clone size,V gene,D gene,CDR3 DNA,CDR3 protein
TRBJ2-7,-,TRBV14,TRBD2,TGTGCCAGCAGTCATTCCGGGACTAGATTCTCCGAGCAGTACTTC,CASSHSGTRFSEQYF
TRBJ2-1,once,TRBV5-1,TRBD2,TGCGCCAGCAGCTCGAAAACTAGCGATGAGCAGTTCTTC,CASSSKTSDEQFF
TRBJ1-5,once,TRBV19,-,TGTGCCAGTAGTATAGAGAGGAGAGGGCAGCCCCAGCATTTT,CASSIERRGQPQHF
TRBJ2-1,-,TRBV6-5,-,TGTGCCAGCAGTTATCTAGCGGACAGCTCCTACAATGAGCAGTTCTTC,CASSYLADSSYNEQFF
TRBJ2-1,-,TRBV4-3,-,TGCGCCAGCAGCCAAGAATATCCCGGGGAGCAGTTCTTC,CASSQEYPGEQFF
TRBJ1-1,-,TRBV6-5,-,TGTGCCAGCAGTTACGGGTGGGGGCGAGACACTGAAGCTTTCTTT,CASSYGWGRDTEAFF
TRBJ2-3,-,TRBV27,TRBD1,TGTGCCAGCAGTCATGGGACAGGGTTTACGCAGTATTTT,CASSHGTGFTQYF
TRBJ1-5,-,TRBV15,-,TGTGCCACCAGCAGAGCCGGGTTGGGTCAGCCCCAGCATTTT,CATSRAGLGQPQHF
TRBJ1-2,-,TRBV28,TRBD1,TGTGCCAGCAGGTCCGGGACAGGGGGTTCCTATGGCTACACCTTC,CASRSGTGGSYGYTF
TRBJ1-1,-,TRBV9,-,TGTGCCAGCAGCATAGGGGGGGATGTCTCCCTTGAAGCTTTCTTT,CASSIGGDVSLEAFF
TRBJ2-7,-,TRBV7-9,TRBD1,TGTGCCAGCAGCTTAGAGGACAGGGATGGTTCCTACGAGCAGTACTTC,CASSLEDRDGSYEQYF
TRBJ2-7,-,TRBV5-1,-,TGCGCCAGCAGCTTGGCAGGGTCGGATAGTGGCGAGCAGTACTTC,CASSLAGSDSGEQYF
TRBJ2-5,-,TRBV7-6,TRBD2,TGTGCCAGCAGCCCTCACCGGGCTAGCGGGGCCTCTAAGCAGACCCAGTACTTC,CASSPHRASGASKQTQYF
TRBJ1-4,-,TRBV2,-,-,CASILVQFATNEKLFF
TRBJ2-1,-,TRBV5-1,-,TGCGCCAGCAGCTTGGTAGTCGGGAATGAGCAGTTCTTC,CASSLVVGNEQFF
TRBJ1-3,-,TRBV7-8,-,TGTGCCACTAGTTCTGGAAACACCATATATTTT,CATSSGNTIYF
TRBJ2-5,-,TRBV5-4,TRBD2,TGTGCCAGCAGCGCCCGACTAGCGGGAGGAAAAGAGACCCAGTACTTC,CASSARLAGGKETQYF
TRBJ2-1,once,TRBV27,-,TGTGCCAGCAGTTTCGCCTCAGACTACAATGAGCAGTTCTTC,CASSFASDYNEQFF
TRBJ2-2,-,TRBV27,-,TGTGCCAGCAGTTTAGTAGGAACTAATACCGGGGAGCTGTTTTTT,CASSLVGTNTGELFF
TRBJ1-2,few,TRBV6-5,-,TGTGCCAGCAGTCTTGGACAGACATATGGCTACACCTTC,CASSLGQTYGYTF
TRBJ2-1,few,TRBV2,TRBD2,TGTGCCAGTAGAAGTACTAGCGGGAATTCCTACAATGAGCAGTTCTTC,CASRSTSGNSYNEQFF
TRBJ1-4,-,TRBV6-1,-,TGTGCCAGCAGTGAGTGGGGGAGAGCCGGGACACCAAATGAAAAACTGTTTTTT,CASSEWGRAGTPNEKLFF
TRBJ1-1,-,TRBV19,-,TGTGCCAGTAGTGTAGGTAGCGCCACTGAAGCTTTCTTT,CASSVGSATEAFF
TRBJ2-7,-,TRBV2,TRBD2,TGTGCCAGCAGGGTAGCGGGAGGCAACGAGCAGTACTTC,CASRVAGGNEQYF
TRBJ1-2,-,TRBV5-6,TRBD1,TGTGCCAGCAGCTTGGCGGGCAGGGGGCAAAATGGCTACACCTTC,CASSLAGRGQNGYTF
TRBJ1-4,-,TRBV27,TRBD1,TGTGCCAGCAAGGACAGGGTGAGGGAAAAACTGTTTTTT,CASKDRVREKLFF
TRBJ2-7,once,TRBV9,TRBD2,TGTGCCAGCAGCGCGCAACTAGCGGGAGCCAACGAGCAGTACTTC,CASSAQLAGANEQYF
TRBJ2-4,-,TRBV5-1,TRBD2,TGCGCCAGCAGCTTAGGGCGGGAGGGCCTCACAACCAAAAACATTCAGTACTTC,CASSLGREGLTTKNIQYF
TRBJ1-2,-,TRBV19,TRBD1,TGTGCCAGCCGACCCGGGACAGGGGGCGACTATGGCTACACCTTC,CASRPGTGGDYGYTF
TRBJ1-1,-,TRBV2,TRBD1,TGTGCCAGCAGTGACGACAGGGGCACTGAAGCTTTCTTT,CASSDDRGTEAFF
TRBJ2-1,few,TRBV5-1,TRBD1,TGCGCCAGCAGCATAACCACAGGGGTTCTAAGCAATGAGCAGTTCTTC,CASSITTGVLSNEQFF
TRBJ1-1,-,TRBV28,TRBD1,TGTGCCAGCAGCCGGGACAGGGCGTTATGGTTTAACACTGAAGCTTTCTTT,CASSRDRALWFNTEAFF
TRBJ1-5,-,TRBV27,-,TGTGCCAGCAGTTTAGGGAGGGATCAGCCCCAGCATTTT,CASSLGRDQPQHF
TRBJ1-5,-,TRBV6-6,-,TGTGCCAGCAGACAACAGGGTACCAATCAGCCCCAGCATTTT,CASRQQGTNQPQHF
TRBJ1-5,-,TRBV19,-,TGTGCCAGTAGTATAACAAGCAATCAGCCCCAGCATTTT,CASSITSNQPQHF
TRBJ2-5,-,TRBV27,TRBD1,TGTGCCAGCAGTTCCAGGACAGGGGAATGGGAGACCCAGTACTTC,CASSSRTGEWETQYF
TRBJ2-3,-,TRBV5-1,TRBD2,TGCGCCAGCAGCTTGGCCGGGGCTAGCGGGAGCACAGATACGCAGTATTTT,CASSLAGASGSTDTQYF
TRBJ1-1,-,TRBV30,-,TGTGCCTGGAGTACCAAACAAAGGGGCCAGAACACTGAAGCTTTCTTT,CAWSTKQRGQNTEAFF
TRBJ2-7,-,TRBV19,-,TGTGCCAGTAGTATGAGTCGGAGTGCTACCTACGAGCAGTACTTC,CASSMSRSATYEQYF
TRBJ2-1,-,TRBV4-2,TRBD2,TGTGCCAGCAGCGCCCCACCTAATATCGGGAGGGGGGAGCAGTTCTTC,CASSAPPNIGRGEQFF
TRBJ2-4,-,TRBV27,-,TGTGCCAGCAGTCTCAGGGGAGCCAAAAACATTCAGTACTTC,CASSLRGAKNIQYF